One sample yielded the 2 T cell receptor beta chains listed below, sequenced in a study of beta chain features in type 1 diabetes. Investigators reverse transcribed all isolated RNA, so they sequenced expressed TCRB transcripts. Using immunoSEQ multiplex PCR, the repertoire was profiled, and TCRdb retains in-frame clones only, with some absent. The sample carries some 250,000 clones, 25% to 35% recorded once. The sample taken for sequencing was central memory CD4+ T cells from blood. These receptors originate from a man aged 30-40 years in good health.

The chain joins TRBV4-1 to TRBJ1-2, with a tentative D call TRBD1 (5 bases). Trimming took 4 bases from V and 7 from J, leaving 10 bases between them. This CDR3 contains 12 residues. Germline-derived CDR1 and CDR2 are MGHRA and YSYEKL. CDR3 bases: TGCGCCAGCAGCCTGACAAGGGGTGGCTACACCTTC. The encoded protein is CASSLTRGGYTF.

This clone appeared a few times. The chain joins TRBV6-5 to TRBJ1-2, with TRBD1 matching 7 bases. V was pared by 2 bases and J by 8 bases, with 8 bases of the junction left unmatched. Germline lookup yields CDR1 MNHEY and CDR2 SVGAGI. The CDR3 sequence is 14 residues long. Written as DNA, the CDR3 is TGTGCCAGCAGTTACCTGGACAGGAGAAGGGGCTACACCTTC. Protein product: CASSYLDRRRGYTF.